A selection of T cell receptor beta chains follows, all from one sample in a study of control samples from healthy donors and cancer patients. Measured with immunoSEQ multiplex PCR; TCRdb has only the in-frame clones, and not every one. Here the sample spans tens of thousands of clones, roughly 92% being singletons. Source material: blood. These receptors came from a man aged 25-45 years in good health. CDR3s include the opening cysteine and the closing phenylalanine or tryptophan. A D gene is named only where the DNA matches it firmly. Not all rows give a size; the values are once, few, many and, for expanded clones, a class.

j_call: TRBJ2-1; clone_size: NA; v_call: TRBV12-5; d_call: TRBD2; cdr3_nt: TGTGCTAGTGGTTGGGGACTAGCGGGAGTGGTTGGTGAGCAGTTCTTC; cdr3_aa: CASGWGLAGVVGEQFF
j_call: TRBJ1-1; clone_size: NA; v_call: TRBV11-2; d_call: NA; cdr3_nt: TGTGCCAGCAGCTTAGAAATCGCCGGACCAAACACTGAAGCTTTCTTT; cdr3_aa: CASSLEIAGPNTEAFF
j_call: TRBJ2-1; clone_size: NA; v_call: TRBV10-3; d_call: TRBD2; cdr3_nt: TGTGCCATCAGTGACCTCACTAGCGGGAGTGGGGTTAATGAGCAGTTCTTC; cdr3_aa: CAISDLTSGSGVNEQFF
j_call: TRBJ2-7; clone_size: NA; v_call: TRBV5-8; d_call: NA; cdr3_nt: TGTGCCAGCAGCTTGGTCGGGGAGAGCTCCTACGAGCAGTACTTC; cdr3_aa: CASSLVGESSYEQYF
j_call: TRBJ2-1; clone_size: NA; v_call: TRBV7-3; d_call: NA; cdr3_nt: TGTGCCAGCAGCTCGACGGGCCAGTCCTACAATGAGCAGTTCTTC; cdr3_aa: CASSSTGQSYNEQFF
j_call: TRBJ1-3; clone_size: NA; v_call: TRBV6-5; d_call: NA; cdr3_nt: TGTGCCAGCAGTTCGGGCGGTGCTGGAAACACCATATATTTT; cdr3_aa: CASSSGGAGNTIYF
j_call: TRBJ2-7; clone_size: NA; v_call: TRBV11-2; d_call: NA; cdr3_nt: TGTGCCAGCAGCTTAGTGGTTCAGAACTACGAGCAGTACTTC; cdr3_aa: CASSLVVQNYEQYF
j_call: TRBJ2-7; clone_size: NA; v_call: TRBV12-3/TRBV12-4; d_call: NA; cdr3_nt: TGTGCCAGCAGTCTAACCTACGAGCAGTACTTC; cdr3_aa: CASSLTYEQYF
j_call: TRBJ2-7; clone_size: NA; v_call: TRBV28; d_call: NA; cdr3_nt: TGTGCCAGCAGAGGTGGGGTAGGATCGGACGAGCAGTACTTC; cdr3_aa: CASRGGVGSDEQYF
j_call: TRBJ2-7; clone_size: once; v_call: TRBV6-5; d_call: TRBD1; cdr3_nt: TGTGCCAGCAGTTTGACAGGGGGCGGCTACGAGCAGTACTTC; cdr3_aa: CASSLTGGGYEQYF
j_call: TRBJ2-3; clone_size: NA; v_call: TRBV27; d_call: NA; cdr3_nt: TGTGCCAGCAGTTCCTTGTTAGGCACAGATACGCAGTATTTT; cdr3_aa: CASSSLLGTDTQYF
j_call: TRBJ1-2; clone_size: NA; v_call: TRBV7-9; d_call: NA; cdr3_nt: TGTGCCAGCAGTTATAACAGCGGCGGGTCGGAGGGCTACACCTTC; cdr3_aa: CASSYNSGGSEGYTF
j_call: TRBJ2-3; clone_size: NA; v_call: TRBV11-2; d_call: NA; cdr3_nt: TGTGCCAGCAGGGATAGTCCCTCTAGCACAGATACGCAGTATTTT; cdr3_aa: CASRDSPSSTDTQYF
j_call: TRBJ1-3; clone_size: NA; v_call: TRBV30; d_call: NA; cdr3_nt: TGTGCCTGGAGTGTAGGGCTCGCAGGAGGAAACACCATATATTTT; cdr3_aa: CAWSVGLAGGNTIYF
j_call: TRBJ2-1; clone_size: NA; v_call: TRBV5-4; d_call: TRBD2; cdr3_nt: TGTGCCAGCAGCTTGACGGCGGGAGGTACCAGCTCCTACAATGAGCAGTTCTTC; cdr3_aa: CASSLTAGGTSSYNEQFF